This passage covers 16 T cell receptor beta chains from one sample sequenced in a study of breast tumors, draining lymph nodes, adjacent tissues. Samples came from axillary lymph nodes draining the breast cancer. MiXCR was run by TCRdb on the multiplex PCR reads, yielding one entry per CDR3 protein. The sample has fewer than 200,000 distinct CDR3 sequences; 30% to 35% are singletons. Sequenced sample: axillary lymph node tissue. These receptors all come from a female donor with breast cancer. Some clones in this sample may be carry-over from other donors' samples.

This clonotype showed up many times. J is TRBJ2-1 and V is TRBV20-1; 7 positions agree with TRBD2. With 3 bases clipped from V and 6 bases from J, the junction kept 5 bases outside the gene matches. CDR1 is DFQATT, CDR2 SNEGSKA, per germline (reference sequence). This CDR3 is 13 amino acids long. In DNA form, the CDR3 reads TGCAGTGCTAGGCGGGGGTTGGGCAATGAGCAGTTCTTC. This encodes CSARRGLGNEQFF.

Worth noting for this clonotype: Sequence at one end of the junction differs from germline and may be a read error. This chain uses TRBV20-1 with TRBJ2-1; 10 bases fit TRBD2. The germline V gene has CDR1 DFQATT and CDR2 SNEGSKA (reference sequence). The CDR3 covers 15 residues. The DNA for the CDR3 is TGCAGTGCTAGAGCTAGCGGGAGCTCCTCCAATGAGCAGTCCTTC. It encodes CSARASGSSSNEQSF.

The table lists this clonotype with many counts. J is TRBJ2-7 and V is TRBV7-9; 9 bases match TRBD2. This CDR3 has 17 residues. Germline loops: CDR1 SEHNR, CDR2 FQNEAQ (reference sequence). With 7 bases clipped from V and 4 bases from J, the junction kept 17 bases outside the gene matches. The CDR3 loop is CASIPGVYVAGEYEQYF. The CDR3 DNA sequence: TGTGCCAGCATCCCTGGGGTATACGTAGCGGGAGAGTACGAGCAGTACTTC.

The chain joins TRBV20-1 to TRBJ1-6; no reliable D call. Trimming shortened V by 4 bases and J by 8 bases, and 12 bases separated the two germline ends. In germline, CDR1 is DFQATT, CDR2 SNEGSKA (reference sequence). This CDR3 contains 13 residues. The CDR3 region has the DNA TGCAGTGCTAAGGACCCCCTCGATTCACCCCTCCACTTT. Encoded protein: CSAKDPLDSPLHF.

This sequence joins TRBV7-6 and TRBJ2-3; the D is unclear. Germline loops: CDR1 SGHVS, CDR2 FNYEAQ. V was pared by 3 bases and J by 11 bases, with 15 bases between. This CDR3 comprises 13 residues. CDR3 DNA sequence: TGTGCCAGCAGCTTTGGGGTAAACAATGAGCAGTATTTT. Residues: CASSFGVNNEQYF.

This clonotype was observed at least ten times. The rearrangement joins TRBV3-1 to TRBJ2-7; D gene uncertain. The CDR3 loop spans 15 amino acids. The V gene's germline CDR1 is LGHDT and CDR2 YNNKEL (reference sequence). Trimming pared 5 bases from V and 1 base from J, leaving 15 bases between. CDR3 amino acids: CASSLDRWKSYEQYF. The CDR3 DNA follows: TGTGCCAGCAGCTTAGATAGATGGAAGTCCTACGAGCAGTACTTC.

This clonotype appeared many times. The V call is TRBV7-8, the J call TRBJ2-7; D call uncertain. V lost 5 bases and J lost 7, with 15 bases in between. The CDR3 has 13 residues. Germline V gene data show CDR1 as SGHVS and CDR2 as FQNEAQ. This chain's CDR3 is CASSVTHSEEQYF. In nucleotides, the CDR3 is TGTGCCAGCAGCGTTACTCATTCGGAGGAGCAGTACTTC.

Points on this clonotype: This clone may be a read error of a much larger clone one base away. The chain is built from TRBV3-2 and TRBJ2-7; TRBD1 reflects the table's D call only, with no check against the DNA. TRBV3-2 is a recognized pseudogene. This CDR3 is 13 amino acids long. The CDR3 here is CASSQGDTYEQHF. CDR3 coding DNA: TGTGCCAGCAGCCAGGGGGATACCTACGAGCAGCACTTC.

A note on this clonotype: An end of the junction differs from the germline gene, which may be a read error. The gene calls are TRBV6-5 and TRBJ1-2; 7 nucleotides align to TRBD1. The length of the CDR3 is 17 residues. The germline gives CDR1 MNHEY, CDR2 SVGAGI. The CDR3 reads CASSHSSGGHTNYGYTF. CDR3 coding DNA: TGTGCCAGCAGTCACTCGTCAGGGGGACACACTAACTATGGCTACACCTTC.

This clonotype occurred many times. CDR3 nucleotide sequence: TGTGCCAGTAGTAGAGGGACAGGGTTTCAGCCCCAGCATTTT. It codes for CASSRGTGFQPQHF. The chain links TRBV19 to TRBJ1-5; 9 bases map to TRBD1. The germline CDR1 and CDR2 sequences are LNHDA and SQIVND (reference sequence). This CDR3 has 14 residues. After removal of 4 bases from V and 6 bases from J, the junction contained 4 bases not matched to a gene.

Many counts were recorded for this clonotype. This chain connects TRBV12-3 or TRBV12-4 to TRBJ1-2; D gene ambiguous. V gave up 0 bases and J gave up 1 base, with 9 bases separating them. The CDR3 consists of 15 residues. CDR3 sequence: CASSLAQLINYGYTF. The CDR3, as DNA: TGTGCCAGCAGTTTAGCACAGTTAATTAACTATGGCTACACCTTC.

This clonotype was detected many times. The J gene is TRBJ2-2, the V gene TRBV7-8; D not certain. Trimming shortened V by 0 bases and J by 1 base, and 3 bases separated the two germline ends. This CDR3 has 14 residues. Germline CDR1 and CDR2: SGHVS and FQNEAQ. In nucleotides, the CDR3 is TGTGCCAGCAGCTTAGCCGTGAACACCGGGGAGCTGTTTTTT. This translates into CASSLAVNTGELFF.

This clonotype was seen a few times. The V and J genes are TRBV6-6 and TRBJ1-2, with D uncertain. V was cut by 6 bases and J by 7 bases, with 12 bases left in between. Germline V lookup: CDR1 MNHNY, CDR2 SVGAGI (reference sequence). This CDR3 has 12 residues. The CDR3 loop is CASSRRAGGYTF. The CDR3 DNA reads TGTGCCAGCAGCCGCCGGGCGGGTGGCTACACCTTC.

The chain is built from TRBV11-2 and TRBJ2-5; D tentatively reads TRBD1 or TRBD2 (6 bases each). The CDR3 sequence is 18 residues long. CDR1 SGHAT and CDR2 FQNNGV come from the germline V gene. V dropped 4 bases and J dropped 5 bases, with 26 bases sitting between them. In nucleotides, the CDR3 is TGTGCCAGCAGCTCTCGCAGGTTGACCACCGGGGGCGACGAGACCCAGTACTTC. It translates to CASSSRRLTTGGDETQYF.

As to this clonotype: Possible read error: a much larger clone is one base away. This chain joins TRBV9 and TRBJ1-2; D perhaps matches TRBD1 (5 bases). Per the germline V gene, CDR1 is SGDLS and CDR2 is YYNGEE. The CDR3 sequence is 16 residues long. Trimming stripped 3 bases from V and 3 bases from J, with 18 bases between. As DNA, the CDR3 is TGTGCCAGCAGCGAACAGACAGAGGAGCCTGACTATGGCTACACCTTC. Amino acids: CASSEQTEEPDYGYTF.

V is TRBV9 and J is TRBJ1-5, with 7 bases that match TRBD1. The ends lost 4 bases at V and 6 bases at J; junction bases unmatched: 16. The CDR3 sequence is 17 residues long. Germline-derived CDR1 and CDR2 are SGDLS and YYNGEE. The CDR3 DNA reads as TGTGCCAGCAGCCCCAGTCCCGGGACAGCGGGTTTTCAGCCCCAGCATTTT. As protein: CASSPSPGTAGFQPQHF.